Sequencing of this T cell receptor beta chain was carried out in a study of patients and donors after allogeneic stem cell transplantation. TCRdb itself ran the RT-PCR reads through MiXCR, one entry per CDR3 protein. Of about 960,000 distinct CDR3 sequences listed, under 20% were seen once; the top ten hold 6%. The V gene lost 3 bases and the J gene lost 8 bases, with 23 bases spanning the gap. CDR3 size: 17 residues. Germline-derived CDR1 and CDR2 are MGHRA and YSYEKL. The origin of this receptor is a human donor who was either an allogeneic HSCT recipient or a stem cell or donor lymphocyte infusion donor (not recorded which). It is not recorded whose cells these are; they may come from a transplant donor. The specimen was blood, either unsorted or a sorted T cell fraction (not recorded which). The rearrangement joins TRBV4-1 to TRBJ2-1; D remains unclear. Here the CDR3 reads CASSQVRLMSGWDEQFF. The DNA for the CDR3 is TGCGCCAGCAGCCAGGTGAGGCTTATGTCTGGTTGGGATGAGCAGTTCTTC.